This passage covers 19 T cell receptor beta chains from one sample sequenced in a study of T cells expressing NK-cell markers. TCRdb reanalyzed the 5' RACE reads, giving one entry per CDR3 protein sequence and no DNA. The record lists over 350,000 distinct CDR3 sequences, of which the ten most abundant hold approximately 11%. The material sequenced was blood T cells: a sorted CD56 or NKG2C T cell subset, CD4+ or CD8+ T cells, or bulk PBMC T cells (not recorded which). These receptors were obtained from a woman aged 45-59 years in good health.

The CDR3 here is CSASSGVNTGELFF. V and J are TRBV20-1 and TRBJ2-2; the D call of TRBD2 rests on TCRdb alone, since no DNA is present to check it. This CDR3 region has 14 residues. Germline values: CDR1 DFQATT, CDR2 SNEGSKA (reference sequence).

V and J are TRBV5-1 and TRBJ2-1; the D call of TRBD2 rests on TCRdb alone, since no DNA is present to check it. Per germline, CDR1 SGHRS and CDR2 YFSETQ. The CDR3 runs 16 residues. The CDR3: CASSYVAGGLSNEQFF.

The CDR3 loop is CASSEGGVKQFF. This chain uses TRBV2 with TRBJ2-1; TCRdb gives TRBD2 as the D gene, but with no DNA this cannot be confirmed. The germline V gene has CDR1 SNHLY and CDR2 FYNNEI. The CDR3 is 12 residues long. The complete variable domain, with remaining parts taken from reference TRBV2 and TRBJ2-1, reads EPEVTQTPSHQVTQMGQEVILRCVPISNHLYFYWYRQILGQKVEFLVSFYNNEISEKSEIFDDQFSVERPDGSNFTLKIRSTKLEDSAMYFCASSEGGVKQFFGPGTRLTVL.

The gene calls are TRBV28 and TRBJ2-7. CDR1 is MDHEN and CDR2 is SYDVKM in the germline V gene. This CDR3 contains 15 residues. The CDR3 here is CASTWVDRPSYEQYF.

CDR3 region: CSVGGTGFGTGELFF. The chain has TRBV29-1 and TRBJ2-2; TCRdb returns TRBD1, unconfirmable since there is no DNA. Germline V gene lookup returns CDR1 SQVTM and CDR2 ANQGSEA. The CDR3 consists of 15 residues.

The J gene is TRBJ2-1, the V gene TRBV30. Germline CDR1 is GTSNPN and CDR2 is SVGIG (reference sequence). The CDR3 has 11 amino acids. The chain's CDR3 is CAWSVHREQFF.

The CDR3 sequence: CASSPSSGGETQYF. The J gene is TRBJ2-5, the V gene TRBV7-6; TCRdb's D gene call, TRBD2, goes unchecked for lack of DNA. Germline V gene sequence: CDR1 SGHVS, CDR2 FNYEAQ. This CDR3 contains 14 residues.

V and J are TRBV13 and TRBJ2-1; TCRdb outputs TRBD1, but without DNA this stays unchecked. The germline V gene encodes CDR1 PRHDT and CDR2 FYEKMQ (reference sequence). The CDR3 contains 16 residues. This chain's CDR3 is CASSLGTDWGYNEQFF.

V and J are TRBV7-9 and TRBJ2-3; TCRdb outputs TRBD2, but without DNA this stays unchecked. Germline V gene data show CDR1 as SEHNR and CDR2 as FQNEAQ (reference sequence). The CDR3 has 13 amino acids. The CDR3 spells CASSLDTSGRQYF.

The chain links TRBV7-9 to TRBJ2-1. The CDR3 covers 12 residues. Per germline, CDR1 SEHNR and CDR2 FQNEAQ (reference sequence). CDR3 sequence: CASSFKSNEQFF.

The rearrangement uses TRBV27 and TRBJ2-5; without DNA, the TCRdb call of TRBD1 cannot be checked. Germline V gene lookup returns CDR1 MNHEY and CDR2 SMNVEV (reference sequence). CDR3 length: 15 amino acids. CDR3 residues: CASSLSPDTSETQYF.

The gene calls are TRBV5-1 and TRBJ1-6; TCRdb's D call, TRBD1, is unchecked because there is no DNA. This CDR3 is 12 amino acids long. Germline CDR1 reads SGHRS; CDR2 reads YFSETQ. The CDR3: CASRTEHSPLHF. Complete variable domain (other parts from reference TRBV5-1 and TRBJ1-6): KAGVTQTPRYLIKTRGQQVTLSCSPISGHRSVSWYQQTPGQGLQFLFEYFSETQRNKGNFPGRFSGRQFSNSRSEMNVSTLELGDSALYLCASRTEHSPLHFGNGTRLTVT.

This chain links TRBV10-1 with TRBJ2-1; TCRdb's assignment of TRBD2 cannot be checked, as there is no DNA. Germline lookup yields CDR1 WNHNN and CDR2 SYGVQD (reference sequence). This CDR3 is built from 17 residues. CDR3 sequence: CASSEGTGTSGRSEQFF.

The V call is TRBV24-1, the J call TRBJ2-1. The CDR3 runs to 13 residues. Germline V gene lookup returns CDR1 KGHDR and CDR2 SFDVKD. This chain's CDR3 is CATSGNSYNEQFF.

V usage is TRBV2 and J usage is TRBJ1-2; TCRdb's D call, TRBD1, is unchecked because there is no DNA. The CDR3 sequence is 14 residues long. The germline V gene encodes CDR1 SNHLY and CDR2 FYNNEI. CDR3 protein: CASSGTFSGDGYTF.

J is TRBJ1-1 and V is TRBV30. The CDR3 length is 13 residues. Germline V CDR1 and CDR2: GTSNPN, SVGIG (reference sequence). Here the CDR3 reads CAWSLGRNTEAFF.

The chain employs TRBV7-2 and TRBJ2-7. The CDR3 is 15 residues long. The germline V gene encodes CDR1 SGHTA and CDR2 FQGNSA. Here the CDR3 reads CASSLGDDGSYEQYF.

The rearrangement uses TRBV10-3 and TRBJ2-7. The CDR3 runs to 12 residues. Germline values: CDR1 ENHRY, CDR2 SYGVKD. CDR3 in amino acids: CAIGFAFGEQYF.

The V call is TRBV20-1, the J call TRBJ2-3; as DNA is missing, the TRBD2 call by TCRdb cannot be tested. Germline V gene sequence: CDR1 DFQATT, CDR2 SNEGSKA (reference sequence). The CDR3 runs 14 residues. The CDR3 protein is CSGREGVGGDTQYF.